Below are 25 T cell receptor beta chains sequenced from a single sample in a study of T cells in Graves' hyperthyroidism and ophthalmopathy. Amplification of TCR beta CDR3 regions used RNA as the template. The TCR CDR3 first-round RT-PCR relied on the HTBI primer set. TCRdb re-analysed the multiplex PCR reads in MiXCR, keeping a single row per CDR3 protein. The data show more than 100,000 distinct CDR3 sequences, with roughly 44% seen just once and about 28% held by the top ten. What was sequenced was blood. The receptors were sampled from a man in his forties with Graves' hyperthyroidism.

This chain connects TRBV5-6 to TRBJ2-3, with TRBD2 identical over 7 bases. V lost 0 bases, J lost 14 bases, and 3 bases stayed unmatched. The V gene's germline CDR1 is SGHDT and CDR2 YYEEEE. The CDR3 is 11 residues long. The CDR3 bases are TGTGCCAGCAGCTTGGGGGCTAGCGGGTATTTT. Protein product: CASSLGASGYF.

This clonotype was found many times. The chain employs TRBV19 and TRBJ1-5, with 9 bases that match TRBD1. This CDR3 is 18 amino acids long. With 5 bases clipped from V and 3 bases from J, the junction kept 14 bases outside the gene matches. The germline CDR1 and CDR2 sequences are LNHDA and SQIVND (reference sequence). The CDR3: CASSGDRVVLAINQPQHF. The CDR3, as DNA: TGTGCCAGTAGTGGGGACAGGGTCGTTCTGGCCATCAATCAGCCCCAGCATTTT.

This clonotype came up a few times. V is TRBV29-1 and J is TRBJ2-3; 8 bases map to TRBD2. This CDR3 region has 13 residues. Trimming took 1 base from V and 5 from J; bases not matched to a gene: 2. The V gene's germline CDR1 is SQVTM and CDR2 ANQGSEA. The CDR3: CSVEVAGRDTQYF. The CDR3 DNA sequence: TGCAGCGTTGAAGTAGCGGGGCGAGATACGCAGTATTTT.

In this sample, this clonotype turned up many times. The V and J genes are TRBV5-4 and TRBJ1-1; TRBD1 matches at 8 bases. The CDR3 sequence is 14 residues long. V was clipped by 4 bases and J by 4 bases; unmatched bases: 6. Germline lookup yields CDR1 SGHNT and CDR2 YYREEE (reference sequence). CDR3 amino acids: CASSRGQDLTEAFF. The CDR3 DNA follows: TGTGCCAGCAGCCGGGGACAGGATCTCACTGAAGCTTTCTTT. Together with reference TRBV5-4 and TRBJ1-1, the CDR3 gives the full variable domain: ETGVTQSPTHLIKTRGQQVTLRCSSQSGHNTVSWYQQALGQGPQFIFQYYREEENGRGNFPPRFSGLQFPNYSSELNVNALELDDSALYLCASSRGQDLTEAFFGQGTRLTVV.

Concerning this clonotype: At one end, the junction sequence differs from germline, possibly due to a read error. The rearrangement links TRBV6-1 to TRBJ1-5; 7 nucleotides agree with TRBD1. Germline values: CDR1 MNHNS, CDR2 SASEGT. The CDR3 has 10 amino acids. CDR3 bases: TGTGCCAGCAGTGAAGCGGAACAGGGGTTT. Its translation: CASSEAEQGF.

Concerning this clonotype itself: Germline is not matched at one junction end, which may reflect a read error. The chain links TRBV7-9 to TRBJ2-1, with a weak D call TRBD1 (6 bases). Germline V gene data show CDR1 as SEHNR and CDR2 as FQNEAQ (reference sequence). CDR3 length: 13 residues. CDR3: CASSLGHINEQLF. CDR3 sequence (DNA): TGTGCCAGCAGCCTGGGACATATAAATGAGCAGCTCTTC.

In this sample, this clonotype turned up many times. This chain connects TRBV7-9 to TRBJ1-4; a weak D match, TRBD1 (6 bases). The CDR3 covers 17 residues. V lost 6 bases, J lost 0 bases, and 17 bases lay in between. CDR1 SEHNR and CDR2 FQNEAQ come from the germline V gene (reference sequence). CDR3 loop: CASSFSGHLSTNEKLFF. CDR3 nucleotides: TGTGCCAGCAGTTTTTCGGGACACCTATCAACTAATGAAAAACTGTTTTTT.

This clonotype was observed many times. The V gene is TRBV9, the J gene TRBJ2-5, with 13 positions matching TRBD2. The CDR3 loop spans 18 amino acids. The germline V gene encodes CDR1 SGDLS and CDR2 YYNGEE. The V gene end was trimmed by 3 bases and the J gene end by 4 bases; junction bases not matched to a gene: 12. The CDR3 sequence is CASSAGTSGIGAVETQYF. The CDR3, as DNA: TGTGCCAGCAGCGCCGGGACTAGCGGGATCGGTGCCGTAGAGACCCAGTACTTC.

The gene calls are TRBV7-6 and TRBJ1-6; D uncertain. The ends were cut back, 3 bases at V and 9 bases at J, with 15 bases in the middle. This CDR3 region has 15 residues. The germline V gene has CDR1 SGHVS and CDR2 FNYEAQ. The CDR3 DNA is TGTGCCAGCAGCTTCGCCTCTGGAAAAACTTCACCCCTCCACTTT. This translates into CASSFASGKTSPLHF.

Many counts were recorded for this clonotype. The chain links TRBV7-9 to TRBJ1-5, with D possibly being TRBD1 (5 bases). Trimming pared 1 base from V and 7 bases from J, leaving 14 bases between. From germline, CDR1 is SEHNR and CDR2 FQNEAQ (reference sequence). The CDR3 is made up of 15 amino acids. CDR3 amino acids: CASSLGLGGVQPQHF. In nucleotides, the CDR3 is TGTGCCAGCAGCTTAGGGTTAGGAGGGGTCCAGCCCCAGCATTTT.

This clonotype was observed at least ten times. V gene TRBV20-1 combines with J gene TRBJ2-1; D ambiguous. CDR3 length: 14 amino acids. In germline, CDR1 is DFQATT, CDR2 SNEGSKA (reference sequence). V was shortened by 3 bases and J by 1 base, with 10 bases between the two germline ends. CDR3 bases: TGCAGTGCTAGGTTCGATTTGTCCTACAATGAGCAGTTCTTC. Its protein is CSARFDLSYNEQFF.

The V and J genes are TRBV15 and TRBJ2-5, with no clear D. Germline assignment: CDR1 LNHNV and CDR2 YYDKDF (reference sequence). The length of the CDR3 is 13 residues. Between the trimmed V and J ends, which lost 1 base and 1 base, there was a span of 4 bases. The CDR3 nucleotides are TGTGCCACCAGCAGAGGCGGCCAAGAGACCCAGTACTTC. This translates into CATSRGGQETQYF. The entire variable domain, with the rest obtained from reference TRBV15 and TRBJ2-5, is as follows: DAMVIQNPRYQVTQFGKPVTLSCSQTLNHNVMYWYQQKSSQAPKLLFHYYDKDFNNEADTPDNFQSRRPNTSFCFLDIRSPGLGDTAMYLCATSRGGQETQYFGPGTRLLVL.

Worth noting for this clonotype: The conserved phenylalanine or tryptophan is not found at the CDR3 terminus, so this likely reflects a read error. The rearrangement links TRBV6-5 to TRBJ1-1; D is possibly TRBD1 (6 bases). The CDR3 covers 14 residues. Germline CDR1 MNHEY, CDR2 SVGAGI. CDR3 nucleotides: TGTGCCAGCAGTTCCCACGACAGGAACACGGAAGCTTTCGTT. It codes for CASSSHDRNTEAFV.

With regard to this clonotype: This may come from a read error, since a much larger clone is one base off. The chain couples TRBV6-1 to TRBJ1-2; D gene uncertain. Germline V lookup: CDR1 MNHNS, CDR2 SASEGT. The V gene lost 4 bases and the J gene lost 8 bases, with 8 bases spanning the gap. This CDR3 region has 11 residues. The CDR3 bases are TGTGCCAGCAGTGCGTATAGGGGCTACACCTTC. It yields the protein CASSAYRGYTF.

V gene TRBV6-5 combines with J gene TRBJ1-6; possibly TRBD1 for D (6 bases). Germline values: CDR1 MNHEY, CDR2 SVGAGI. Trimming shortened V by 6 bases and J by 10 bases, and 19 bases separated the two germline ends. The CDR3 extends over 15 amino acids. CDR3: CASRSAGGTGSPLHF. The CDR3 nucleotides are TGTGCCAGCAGAAGCGCCGGGGGCACAGGGTCACCCCTCCACTTT.

There are many counts of this clonotype. The chain recombines TRBV19 with TRBJ2-4, with 7 positions matching TRBD1. The CDR3 runs 16 residues. The junction had 10 bases not matched to a gene; V was cut back by 5 bases and J by 3 bases. The germline gives CDR1 LNHDA, CDR2 SQIVND (reference sequence). The chain's CDR3 is CASSVYRGLGKNIQYF. The CDR3 DNA follows: TGTGCCAGTAGTGTCTACAGGGGTTTGGGCAAAAACATTCAGTACTTC.

As concerns this clonotype: Since a much larger clone is just one base distant, this may be a read error. The J gene is TRBJ1-5, the V gene TRBV6-5, with 7 bases aligning to TRBD1. CDR1 is MNHEY, CDR2 SVGAGI, per germline. The J segment lost 7 bases and the V segment lost 7 bases, leaving 10 bases of the junction unmatched. The CDR3 is 14 residues long. This CDR3 is CASNPGTDLQPQHF. Here the CDR3 DNA reads TGTGCCAGCAACCCTGGGACAGATTTGCAGCCCCAGCATTTT.

This clonotype occurred many times. The chain links TRBV19 to TRBJ2-7; tentatively, D is TRBD1 (6 bases). V lost 9 bases and J 0 bases, leaving 12 bases between the germline ends. Germline V gene sequence: CDR1 LNHDA, CDR2 SQIVND (reference sequence). There are 13 residues in the CDR3. Here the CDR3 DNA reads TGTGCCAGCTCTGAGGACAGCTCCTACGAGCAGTACTTC. Translation: CASSEDSSYEQYF.

In this sample, this clonotype turned up many times. The chain links TRBV5-6 to TRBJ2-1; maybe TRBD1 (6 bases). Germline assignment: CDR1 SGHDT and CDR2 YYEEEE. The CDR3 is 16 residues long. The V end lost 2 bases, the J end lost 5 bases, and 17 bases lay between the germline ends. The CDR3 nucleotides are TGTGCCAGCAGCTTTTGGGTTGGAGGACAGCACAATGAGCAGTTCTTC. Translation gives CASSFWVGGQHNEQFF. Combining the CDR3 with reference TRBV5-6 and TRBJ2-1 gives the whole variable domain DAGVTQSPTHLIKTRGQQVTLRCSPKSGHDTVSWYQQALGQGPQFIFQYYEEEERQRGNFPDRFSGHQFPNYSSELNVNALLLGDSALYLCASSFWVGGQHNEQFFGPGTRLTVL.

Regarding this clonotype: One end of the junction is discordant with germline, which a read error may explain. The chain couples TRBV27 to TRBJ1-2; the D gene is possibly TRBD1 (6 bases). The germline gives CDR1 MNHEY, CDR2 SMNVEV (reference sequence). The CDR3 length is 14 residues. CDR3 in amino acids: CASSTRQAAYGYAF. CDR3 sequence (DNA): TGTGCCAGCAGTACCCGACAGGCCGCCTATGGCTACGCCTTC.

This clonotype was seen a few times. The rearrangement joins TRBV6-5 to TRBJ1-3, with TRBD1 as a possible D gene (5 bases). V dropped 2 bases and J dropped 4 bases, with 9 bases sitting between them. The length of the CDR3 is 14 residues. From germline, CDR1 is MNHEY and CDR2 SVGAGI. CDR3 in DNA: TGTGCCAGCAGTTACGGGGCTTCAGGAAACACCATATATTTT. Encoded protein: CASSYGASGNTIYF.

This chain uses TRBV7-9 with TRBJ2-1; tentatively, D is TRBD1 or TRBD2 (6 bases each). Germline CDR1 reads SEHNR; CDR2 reads FQNEAQ (reference sequence). This CDR3 comprises 15 residues. The ends were cut back, 1 base at V and 12 bases at J, with 19 bases in the middle. The CDR3 is CASSLGQGTYKGQFF. The CDR3 nucleotides are TGTGCCAGCAGCTTAGGGCAGGGGACTTACAAGGGGCAGTTCTTC.

This clonotype was counted a few times. The chain carries TRBV30 and TRBJ1-1, with 9 bases matching TRBD1. From germline, CDR1 is GTSNPN and CDR2 SVGIG (reference sequence). V shed 6 bases and J 5 bases; nucleotides not matched to a gene: 10. The CDR3 covers 14 residues. The CDR3 coding sequence is TGTGCCTGTCCCGGGACAGGGATGCGGACTGAAGCTTTCTTT. Translated, it gives CACPGTGMRTEAFF.

Notes on this clonotype: Being one base from a much bigger clone, this may be a read error. The gene calls are TRBV4-1 and TRBJ1-2; 7 nucleotides line up with TRBD1. This CDR3 is 11 amino acids long. In germline, CDR1 is MGHRA, CDR2 YSYEKL. The CDR3 loop is CVTRQGEGYTF. The CDR3 coding sequence is TGCGTCACGAGACAGGGAGAGGGCTACACCTTC.

This chain connects TRBV10-3 to TRBJ2-5; D uncertain. Trimming pared 6 bases from V and 3 bases from J, leaving 8 bases between. The CDR3 length is 12 residues. Germline V CDR1 and CDR2: ENHRY, SYGVKD. CDR3 loop: CAIRGCEETQYF. DNA for the CDR3: TGTGCCATCAGGGGATGTGAAGAGACCCAGTACTTC.